Given below is one T cell receptor beta chain in context. What it binds is not known. Its ends do not fully match the called genes, so a read error is possible. Clones were read by immunoSEQ multiplex PCR, and TCRdb kept only the in-frame ones, dropping some. Here the sample spans approximately 58,000 clones, approximately 78% being singletons. This entry is derived from a study of OX40 agonist ivuxolimab in advanced cancers. On the study more broadly: Ivuxolimab is an agonistic anti-OX40 (CD134) antibody, and patients were treated with it. Study findings and constraints: At doses 0.1 to 3.0 mg/kg, CD4+ and CD8+ clones expanded. More expanded clones were seen, on average, in CD8+ T cells than in CD4+.

The germline CDR1 and CDR2 sequences are SGHRS and YFSETQ. The CDR3 is 15 residues long. This chain joins TRBV5-1 and TRBJ1-1; maybe TRBD1 (5 bases). The source was CD4+ or CD8+ T cells sorted from blood, collected in a trial of the OX40 agonist ivuxolimab. The TCR comes from an adult with an advanced solid tumor such as melanoma, head and neck, liver or kidney cancer. The CDR3 here is CASSEGIRGGTETFF. Here the CDR3 DNA reads TGCGCCAGCAGCGAAGGGATTAGGGGAGGGACTGAAACTTTCTTT.